The present TCR beta chain was sequenced within a study of blood T cell repertoires in COVID-19. Overall study context: The study drew acute and convalescent COVID-19 samples from the United States, Italy and Spain. PBMCs, B-cell-depleted T cells, or T cells were the source of the cDNA or gDNA that made up the material.

Authors' methods: Reference gene primer amplification in the assay estimated nucleated cell counts. The protocol was immunoSEQ multiplex PCR, while the TCRdb copy is restricted to in-frame clones and leaves out a portion. V and J calls and clone size follow that table, whereas D and trimming were derived from the DNA. The profile covers 100,000 or so clones, with around 86% appearing a single time and more than 4% taken by the ten largest. V was pared by 4 bases and J by 3 bases, with 12 bases between. Germline V gene sequence: CDR1 GTSNPN, CDR2 SVGIG (reference sequence). The CDR3 length is 13 residues. This clone has a handful of counts.

Specimen: peripheral blood. The V and J genes are TRBV30 and TRBJ1-2, with D maybe TRBD1 (5 bases). This receptor was obtained from a man aged 45-65 years with acute or convalescent COVID-19. DNA of the CDR3: TGTGCCTGGATTGGAGGGGTCGACTATGGCTACACCTTC. Translation: CAWIGGVDYGYTF. Full variable domain (outside the CDR3, taken from reference TRBV30 and TRBJ1-2): SQTIHQWPATLVQPVGSPLSLECTVEGTSNPNLYWYRQAAGRGLQLLFYSVGIGQISSEVPQNLSASRPQDRQFILSSKKLLLSDSGFYLCAWIGGVDYGYTFGSGTRLTVV.